These 25 T cell receptor beta chains originate from one sample sequenced in a study of graft-versus-host responses after intestinal transplantation. TCRdb's copy holds only in-frame clones and misses some; the assay was immunoSEQ multiplex PCR. The data contain approximately 12,000 clones, about 83% of them singletons. Sequences were derived from PBMCs, sampled around 120 days after transplant. These receptors came from a human patient who received an intestinal transplant, so some T cells may come from the graft donor.

This clone is a singleton in its sample. The genes are TRBV29-1 and TRBJ2-3, with D maybe TRBD1 (6 bases). This CDR3 has 14 residues. Trimming stripped 4 bases from V and 2 bases from J, with 13 bases between. The germline V gene encodes CDR1 SQVTM and CDR2 ANQGSEA. The DNA of the CDR3 is TGCAGCGTTGGGGGGCAGGTACTCACAGATACGCAGTATTTT. Amino acids: CSVGGQVLTDTQYF.

This clone was seen just once. The CDR3 nucleotides read TGTGCCTCGGGACAGGGGAACTATGGCTACACCTTC. Its translation is CASGQGNYGYTF. This chain uses TRBV30 with TRBJ1-2; 10 bases map to TRBD1. Germline values: CDR1 GTSNPN, CDR2 SVGIG (reference sequence). The V and J ends lost 7 bases and 2 bases, in that order; junction bases with no gene match: 1. CDR3 length: 12 residues.

The rearrangement uses TRBV5-1 and TRBJ2-3, with 7 positions matching TRBD2. The CDR3 is made up of 14 amino acids. Germline CDR1 reads SGHRS; CDR2 reads YFSETQ. The J segment lost 1 base and the V segment lost 1 base, leaving 0 bases of the junction unmatched. The CDR3 DNA follows: TGCGCCAGCAGCTTGACTAGCGGCACAGATACGCAGTATTTT. As protein: CASSLTSGTDTQYF.

CDR3 DNA: TGTGCCAGTAGTGCGGGACTAGCGGGCTCCTCCTACAATGAGCAGTTCTTC. Amino acids: CASSAGLAGSSYNEQFF. V and J are TRBV19 and TRBJ2-1; 12 bases match TRBD2. With 5 bases clipped from V and 0 bases from J, the junction kept 5 bases outside the gene matches. This CDR3 is 17 amino acids long. Germline lookup yields CDR1 LNHDA and CDR2 SQIVND (reference sequence).

The chain is built from TRBV28 and TRBJ1-1, with D hard to call. Germline loops: CDR1 MDHEN, CDR2 SYDVKM. V lost 7 bases, J lost 2 bases, and 14 bases lay in between. The CDR3 is 14 amino acids. CDR3 nucleotide sequence: TGTGCCAGCACCCCCGACACTAAAAACACTGAAGCTTTCTTT. Encoded protein: CASTPDTKNTEAFF.

The chain couples TRBV6-4 to TRBJ2-3; 10 bases are a match to TRBD1. The junction had 1 base not matched to a gene; V was cut back by 2 bases and J by 2 bases. This CDR3 contains 15 residues. Germline lookup yields CDR1 MRHNA and CDR2 SNTAGT. CDR3 DNA: TGTGCCAGCAGTGACGGGACAGGGGACACAGATACGCAGTATTTT. It codes for CASSDGTGDTDTQYF.

V and J are TRBV29-1 and TRBJ2-6; maybe TRBD2 (5 bases). Deletions cut 7 bases from V and 0 bases from J, with 13 bases between. Germline V gene sequence: CDR1 SQVTM, CDR2 ANQGSEA. There are 15 residues in the CDR3. The CDR3 is CSATNRDSGANVLTF. DNA for the CDR3: TGCAGCGCTACAAACCGGGACTCTGGGGCCAACGTCCTGACTTTC. Variable domain in full (rest from reference TRBV29-1 and TRBJ2-6): SAVISQKPSRDICQRGTSLTIQCQVDSQVTMMFWYRQQPGQSLTLIATANQGSEATYESGFVIDKFPISRPNLTFSTLTVSNMSPEDSSIYLCSATNRDSGANVLTFGAGSRLTVL.

The chain recombines TRBV6-1 with TRBJ1-4, with TRBD1 identical over 7 bases. Unmatched junction bases numbered 7, after V lost 6 bases and J lost 6 bases. The CDR3 spans 14 residues. Germline lookup yields CDR1 MNHNS and CDR2 SASEGT. The CDR3 sequence: CASRTGTDHEKLFF. In nucleotides, the CDR3 is TGTGCCAGCAGGACCGGGACAGATCATGAAAAACTGTTTTTT.

This clone was counted at least ten times. Other DNA variants within this sample encode the same CDR3. The rearrangement links TRBV28 to TRBJ1-2; TRBD1 might be the D (6 bases). The V end lost 8 bases, the J end lost 2 bases, and 24 bases lay between the germline ends. The V gene's germline CDR1 is MDHEN and CDR2 SYDVKM. The CDR3 covers 17 residues. The DNA of the CDR3 is TGTGCCAGCCGGGGGGCGGGGAGGGGGACTCTAAACTATGGCTACACCTTC. Residues: CASRGAGRGTLNYGYTF.

This clone was seen a single time. The V and J genes are TRBV6-4 and TRBJ2-3; D may be TRBD1 or TRBD2 (7 bases each). This CDR3 is 14 amino acids long. Germline values: CDR1 MRHNA, CDR2 SNTAGT. The ends were cut back, 5 bases at V and 4 bases at J, with 13 bases in the middle. CDR3 bases: TGTGCCAGCAGTCAGGGGGGGAGCGCAGATACGCAGTATTTT. Its protein is CASSQGGSADTQYF.

This clone showed up just once. The rearrangement uses TRBV14 and TRBJ2-1; no definite D call. V was shortened by 7 bases and J by 4 bases, with 17 bases between the two germline ends. Germline loops: CDR1 SGHDN, CDR2 FVKESK. The CDR3 loop spans 15 amino acids. The CDR3 DNA is TGTGCCAGCAATAATGTCCCGGGCCCTTACAATGAGCAGTTCTTC. Translation: CASNNVPGPYNEQFF.

V is TRBV12-5 and J is TRBJ2-4; tentatively, D is TRBD2 (7 bases). Trimming took 3 bases from V and 8 from J, leaving 17 bases between them. Germline V gene lookup returns CDR1 LGHNT and CDR2 FRNRAP. CDR3 size: 15 residues. The chain's CDR3 is CASGFGAGEGDIQYF. In DNA form, the CDR3 reads TGTGCTAGTGGTTTCGGGGCGGGAGAGGGGGACATTCAGTACTTC.

The chain uses TRBV7-9 and TRBJ2-3, with D uncertain. Between the trimmed V and J ends, which lost 4 bases and 0 bases, there was a span of 8 bases. The germline gives CDR1 SEHNR, CDR2 FQNEAQ (reference sequence). The CDR3 length is 14 residues. The CDR3 loop is CASSSPTSTDTQYF. CDR3 nucleotide sequence: TGTGCCAGCAGCTCTCCAACTAGCACAGATACGCAGTATTTT.

This rearrangement joins TRBV27 to TRBJ2-1, with 8 bases that match TRBD1. Per germline, CDR1 MNHEY and CDR2 SMNVEV (reference sequence). CDR3 length: 17 amino acids. Germline trimming cut 3 bases from V and 8 bases from J; bases unmatched to any gene: 15. CDR3 in amino acids: CASSFGVLGQALDEQFF. The CDR3 nucleotides read TGTGCCAGCAGTTTTGGTGTGTTGGGACAGGCCTTGGATGAGCAGTTCTTC.

V gene TRBV11-3 combines with J gene TRBJ2-3; 8 positions match TRBD2. The V segment lost 3 bases and the J segment 5 bases; nucleotides outside the gene matches: 7. The germline gives CDR1 SGHNT, CDR2 YENEEA. The CDR3 has 15 residues. This chain's CDR3 is CASSFSGGPGDTQYF. The CDR3 nucleotides read TGTGCCAGCAGCTTTTCGGGAGGGCCTGGAGATACGCAGTATTTT.

In DNA, the CDR3 is TGTGCCAGTAGTATAGTTGGAGGGGAAAACGAGCAGTACTTC. Translating gives CASSIVGGENEQYF. The chain has TRBV19 and TRBJ2-7, with a tentative D call TRBD2 (6 bases). Germline V lookup: CDR1 LNHDA, CDR2 SQIVND (reference sequence). This CDR3 has 14 amino acids. With 1 base removed from V and 5 bases from J, the gap between germline ends came to 12 bases.

The chain is built from TRBV30 and TRBJ2-6, with D uncertain. V lost 0 bases and J 4 bases, leaving 7 bases between the germline ends. Per the germline V gene, CDR1 is GTSNPN and CDR2 is SVGIG (reference sequence). The CDR3 is 14 residues long. CDR3 DNA sequence: TGTGCCTGGAGTGTGCCCGGGGGGGCCAACGTCCTGACTTTC. Translation: CAWSVPGGANVLTF.

This chain uses TRBV5-1 with TRBJ2-7, with D hard to call. The V end lost 6 bases, the J end lost 3 bases, and 16 bases lay between the germline ends. Germline CDR1 and CDR2: SGHRS and YFSETQ. The CDR3 covers 14 residues. The CDR3: CASKGLSGDYEQYF. The CDR3 DNA is TGCGCCAGCAAGGGCCTTTCTGGAGACTACGAGCAGTACTTC.

This chain's CDR3 is CASSTRTEGSPEQYF. The CDR3 region has the DNA TGTGCCAGTAGTACCCGGACTGAGGGGTCTCCGGAGCAGTACTTC. The rearrangement joins TRBV19 to TRBJ2-7, with D tentatively TRBD1 or TRBD2 (5 bases each). Germline V CDR1 and CDR2: LNHDA, SQIVND (reference sequence). V lost 4 bases to trimming and J lost 7 bases, with 20 bases between them. The CDR3 spans 15 residues. Full variable domain (outside the CDR3, taken from reference TRBV19 and TRBJ2-7): DGGITQSPKYLFRKEGQNVTLSCEQNLNHDAMYWYRQDPGQGLRLIYYSQIVNDFQKGDIAEGYSVSREKKESFPLTVTSAQKNPTAFYLCASSTRTEGSPEQYFGPGTRLTVT.

This chain links TRBV5-1 with TRBJ2-3, with 7 bases that match TRBD1. Germline assignment: CDR1 SGHRS and CDR2 YFSETQ. After removal of 5 bases from V and 6 bases from J, the junction contained 6 bases not matched to a gene. This CDR3 is built from 13 residues. As DNA, the CDR3 is TGCGCCAGCAGACTTGGGACAGCGGATACGCAGTATTTT. This gives the protein CASRLGTADTQYF.

This sequence joins TRBV27 and TRBJ1-3; D perhaps matches TRBD1 (5 bases). The CDR3 runs 16 residues. Germline V gene sequence: CDR1 MNHEY, CDR2 SMNVEV (reference sequence). With 5 bases removed from V and 0 bases from J, the gap between germline ends came to 14 bases. The CDR3 region is CASSTRDGSSGNTIYF. For the CDR3, the DNA is TGTGCCAGCAGTACCCGGGACGGGAGCTCTGGAAACACCATATATTTT.

The V and J genes are TRBV10-1 and TRBJ2-7; 13 nucleotides agree with TRBD2. Losses at the gene ends were 3 bases for V and 4 bases for J; bases not matched to a gene: 6. The germline CDR1 and CDR2 sequences are WNHNN and SYGVQD (reference sequence). The CDR3 is 16 amino acids. The CDR3 nucleotides are TGCGCCAGCAGTGACCCGGGACTAGCGGGATCTTACGAGCAGTACTTC. This sequence encodes CASSDPGLAGSYEQYF.

The J gene is TRBJ2-1, the V gene TRBV30; tentatively, D is TRBD1 or TRBD2 (5 bases each). Germline CDR1 is GTSNPN and CDR2 is SVGIG (reference sequence). The CDR3 is 17 amino acids. V shed 0 bases and J shed 0 bases, with 15 bases lying between them. The chain's CDR3 is CAWSVVGTESSYNEQFF. The CDR3 bases are TGTGCCTGGAGTGTGGTCGGGACGGAGAGCTCCTACAATGAGCAGTTCTTC. The full variable domain, in which reference TRBV30 and TRBJ2-1 provide the parts outside the CDR3, is SQTIHQWPATLVQPVGSPLSLECTVEGTSNPNLYWYRQAAGRGLQLLFYSVGIGQISSEVPQNLSASRPQDRQFILSSKKLLLSDSGFYLCAWSVVGTESSYNEQFFGPGTRLTVL.

This sequence joins TRBV13 and TRBJ1-2; 8 bases are a match to TRBD1. The CDR3 has 14 amino acids. Trimming at V came to 5 bases and at J to 10 bases, leaving 12 bases not matched to a gene. Germline values: CDR1 PRHDT, CDR2 FYEKMQ (reference sequence). CDR3 region: CASSQRTGFVDYTF. For the CDR3, the DNA is TGTGCCAGCAGCCAACGGACAGGGTTCGTAGACTACACCTTC.

This clone occurred a few times. The rearrangement uses TRBV19 and TRBJ1-4; D possibly corresponds to TRBD1 (5 bases). Germline CDR1 LNHDA, CDR2 SQIVND (reference sequence). This CDR3 spans 15 amino acids. V was trimmed by 0 bases and J by 8 bases, leaving 13 bases between them. The CDR3 DNA sequence: TGTGCCAGTAGTATAGATCGAGGGTGGGGCGAAAAACTGTTTTTT. This codes for CASSIDRGWGEKLFF.